This passage covers 10 T cell receptor beta chains from one sample sequenced in a study of cytomegalovirus exposure and HLA in healthy donors. Amplification used 60 Vbeta primers and 13 Jbeta primers. Only in-frame clones appear in the TCRdb table, and some are missing; sequencing was by immunoSEQ multiplex PCR. The table includes 75,000 to 95,000 clones, approximately 78% detected once. Sequencing input: PBMCs. These receptors were taken from a male donor in good health and CMV-seropositive.

The gene calls are TRBV9 and TRBJ1-3, with 8 bases matching TRBD1. The CDR3 runs 14 residues. Trimming at V came to 4 bases and at J to 3 bases, leaving 3 bases not matched to a gene. Germline V gives CDR1 SGDLS, CDR2 YYNGEE. The CDR3 loop reads CASSPGQGGNTIYF. The CDR3, as DNA: TGTGCCAGCAGCCCCGGACAGGGTGGAAACACCATATATTTT.

This clone came up a few times. CDR3 in DNA: TGTGCCAGCAGTTTATTTGGGGACAGCGCCGAGCCCCAGCATTTT. Translating gives CASSLFGDSAEPQHF. J is TRBJ1-5 and V is TRBV27; the match to TRBD1 covers 7 bases. The V and J ends lost 1 base and 8 bases, in that order; junction bases with no gene match: 8. Germline CDR1 reads MNHEY; CDR2 reads SMNVEV (reference sequence). The CDR3 consists of 15 residues.

V and J are TRBV30 and TRBJ1-4; 7 bases are shared with TRBD1. The germline gives CDR1 GTSNPN, CDR2 SVGIG (reference sequence). Trimming removed 1 base from V and 5 bases from J; junction bases left unmatched: 7. The length of the CDR3 is 15 residues. CDR3 loop: CAWSDYRGRNEKLFF. CDR3 sequence (DNA): TGTGCCTGGAGTGACTACAGGGGAAGAAATGAAAAACTGTTTTTT. The complete variable domain, with remaining parts taken from reference TRBV30 and TRBJ1-4, reads SQTIHQWPATLVQPVGSPLSLECTVEGTSNPNLYWYRQAAGRGLQLLFYSVGIGQISSEVPQNLSASRPQDRQFILSSKKLLLSDSGFYLCAWSDYRGRNEKLFFGSGTQLSVL.

V usage is TRBV7-8 and J usage is TRBJ2-1; TRBD2 aligns across 10 bases. This CDR3 has 14 residues. With V trimmed by 5 bases and J by 8 bases, 6 bases remained unmatched. From germline, CDR1 is SGHVS and CDR2 FQNEAQ. The CDR3 sequence: CASSAKRGGDEQFF. The CDR3 region has the DNA TGTGCCAGCAGCGCCAAGCGGGGGGGCGATGAGCAGTTCTTC. Complete variable domain (other parts from reference TRBV7-8 and TRBJ2-1): GAGVSQSPRYKVAKRGQDVALRCDPISGHVSLFWYQQALGQGPEFLTYFQNEAQLDKSGLPSDRFFAERPEGSVSTLKIQRTQQEDSAVYLCASSAKRGGDEQFFGPGTRLTVL.

The DNA for the CDR3 is TGCAGCGTTGGACAGTCCCAAGAGACCCAGTACTTC. Translation: CSVGQSQETQYF. This chain joins TRBV29-1 and TRBJ2-5, with D possibly matching TRBD1 (5 bases). This CDR3 is 12 amino acids long. V lost 4 bases and J 1 base, leaving 7 bases between the germline ends. Germline V gives CDR1 SQVTM, CDR2 ANQGSEA.

The chain employs TRBV28 and TRBJ1-4; weak D call: TRBD1 (6 bases). CDR3 length: 14 residues. V dropped 5 bases and J dropped 7 bases, with 14 bases sitting between them. CDR1 is MDHEN, CDR2 SYDVKM, per germline. This CDR3 reads CASSQQGLGEKLFF. The CDR3 region has the DNA TGTGCCAGCAGTCAACAGGGATTGGGTGAAAAACTGTTTTTT.

The rearrangement links TRBV28 to TRBJ2-2; D is uncertain. The V gene lost 5 bases and the J gene lost 4 bases, with 14 bases spanning the gap. Germline values: CDR1 MDHEN, CDR2 SYDVKM. CDR3 length equals 15 residues. The DNA for the CDR3 is TGTGCCAGCAGTAGACGGCCGCGGTCCACCGGGGAGCTGTTTTTT. Amino acids: CASSRRPRSTGELFF.

The rearrangement links TRBV27 to TRBJ2-7; TRBD2 aligns across 11 bases. CDR1 and CDR2 (germline): MNHEY, SMNVEV (reference sequence). There are 16 residues in the CDR3. J lost 7 bases, V lost 5 bases, and 13 bases had no gene match. For the CDR3, the DNA is TGTGCCAGCAGTCAACTTTTAGCGGGGGGGCCGGGGGAGCAGTACTTC. Its protein product is CASSQLLAGGPGEQYF.

This sequence joins TRBV5-6 and TRBJ2-2; 7 nucleotides align to TRBD2. Germline trimming cut 6 bases from V and 1 base from J; bases unmatched to any gene: 3. The CDR3 has 14 amino acids. Per germline, CDR1 SGHDT and CDR2 YYEEEE. The DNA for the CDR3 is TGTGCCAGCACCTGGGGGGGGAACACCGGGGAGCTGTTTTTT. Translating gives CASTWGGNTGELFF.

Regarding this clone: One end of the junction does not line up with germline, which may come from a read error. This specimen includes other DNA sequences encoding the same CDR3. The rearrangement uses TRBV27 and TRBJ2-7; the match to TRBD2 covers 14 bases. CDR3 length: 17 amino acids. Per the germline V gene, CDR1 is MNHEY and CDR2 is SMNVEV (reference sequence). The CDR3 DNA reads TGTGCCAGCAGTCCTCGAGGGACTAGCGGGGGCTCCTACGAACAGTACTTC. Residues: CASSPRGTSGGSYEQYF.